The T cell receptor beta chain described here comes from a study of shared clonotypes between healthy human individuals. About the research overall: Each donor had three CD4 naive, three CD4 memory, two CD8 naive and one CD8 memory plate. Study-level results: Sorted-subset sequencing was shown by rarefaction to be incomplete despite large depth.

Replicate PCRs run on sorted subsets employed approximately 200 ng DNA, around 27,000 T cell genomes. Generated by immunoSEQ multiplex PCR, the TCRdb table keeps only in-frame clones and is missing some. The sample holds fewer than 3 million clones, 92% seen once. Notes on this clone: What it recognizes is unknown.

CDR1 MDHEN and CDR2 SYDVKM come from the germline V gene. Trimming pared 5 bases from V and 1 base from J, leaving 11 bases between. This CDR3 is built from 15 residues. Sequenced sample: naive CD4+ T cells from PBMCs. The subset: CD45RA+ positively selected. The sequence derives from a man in his late teens or twenties in good health. Some clones in this sample may be carry-over from other donors' samples. J is TRBJ2-2 and V is TRBV28, with D uncertain. CDR3 residues: CASSKTTVNTGELFF. The DNA of the CDR3 is TGTGCCAGCAGTAAGACCACAGTGAACACCGGGGAGCTGTTTTTT.